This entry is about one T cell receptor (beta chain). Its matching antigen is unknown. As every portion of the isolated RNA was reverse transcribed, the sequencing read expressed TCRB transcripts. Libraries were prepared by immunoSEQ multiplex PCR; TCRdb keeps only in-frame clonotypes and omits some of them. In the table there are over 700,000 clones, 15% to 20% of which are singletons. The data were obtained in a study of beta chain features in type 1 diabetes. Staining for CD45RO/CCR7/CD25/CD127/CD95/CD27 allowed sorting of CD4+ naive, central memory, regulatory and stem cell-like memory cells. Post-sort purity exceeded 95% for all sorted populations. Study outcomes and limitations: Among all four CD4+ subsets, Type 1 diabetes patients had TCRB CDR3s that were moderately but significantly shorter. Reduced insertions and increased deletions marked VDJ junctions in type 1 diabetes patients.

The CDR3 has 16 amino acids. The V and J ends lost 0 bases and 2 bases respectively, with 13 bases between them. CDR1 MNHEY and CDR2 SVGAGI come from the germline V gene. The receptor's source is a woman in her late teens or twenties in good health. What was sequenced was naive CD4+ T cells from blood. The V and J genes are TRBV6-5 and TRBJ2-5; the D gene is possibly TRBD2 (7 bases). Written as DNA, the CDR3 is TGTGCCAGCAGTTACTCGGGGGGGCGTCATCAAGAGACCCAGTACTTC. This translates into CASSYSGGRHQETQYF.